What follows are 10 T cell receptor beta chains derived from one specimen sequenced in a study of T cell responses to AZD1222 COVID-19 vaccine. The repertoire was sequenced with immunoSEQ multiplex PCR; TCRdb's copy has only in-frame clones and lacks some. The sample includes fewer than 50,000 clones, about 83% of them seen just once. The sequenced sample was peripheral blood, obtained on day 0 of AZD1222 vaccination. Every receptor here comes from an adult in good health.

This chain joins TRBV12-3 or TRBV12-4 and TRBJ2-3, with D unclear. This CDR3 spans 12 amino acids. The ends were cut back, 1 base at V and 5 bases at J, with 4 bases in the middle. The CDR3 sequence is CASSLVRDTQYF. The CDR3 DNA follows: TGTGCCAGCAGTTTAGTAAGAGATACGCAGTATTTT.

This clone was observed a few times. V usage is TRBV18 and J usage is TRBJ2-2, with 10 bases aligning to TRBD2. The CDR3 runs 17 residues. Germline V gene sequence: CDR1 KGHSH, CDR2 LQKENI. Germline trimming cut 0 bases from V and 8 bases from J; bases unmatched to any gene: 9. CDR3 protein: CASSPPGLAGAPGELFF. Written as DNA, the CDR3 is TGTGCCAGCTCACCACCTGGTCTAGCGGGGGCGCCAGGGGAGCTGTTTTTT.

The chain couples TRBV9 to TRBJ1-2, with TRBD1 as a possible D gene (6 bases). This CDR3 spans 14 amino acids. V gave up 0 bases and J gave up 8 bases, with 14 bases separating them. Germline assignment: CDR1 SGDLS and CDR2 YYNGEE. The CDR3 loop reads CASSVGGGAEGYTF. The CDR3 DNA follows: TGTGCCAGCAGCGTAGGCGGGGGGGCGGAAGGCTACACCTTC.

V and J are TRBV6-2 or TRBV6-3 and TRBJ2-2, with D hard to call. The CDR3 length is 14 residues. V lost 6 bases, J lost 7 bases, and 15 bases lay in between. Germline lookup yields CDR1 MNHEY and CDR2 SVGEGT. Here the CDR3 DNA reads TGTGCCAGCAGCCTCTCTATTGTCATCGGGGAGCTGTTTTTT. Its protein is CASSLSIVIGELFF.

CDR3 loop: CASSFPGGGHTEAFF. In DNA, the CDR3 is TGTGCCAGCAGCTTCCCCGGGGGAGGCCACACTGAAGCTTTCTTT. The chain joins TRBV5-5 to TRBJ1-1; tentatively, D is TRBD1 (5 bases). Looked up from germline, CDR1 is SGHKS and CDR2 is YYEKEE (reference sequence). The V end lost 2 bases, the J end lost 3 bases, and 14 bases lay between the germline ends. This CDR3 is 15 amino acids long. Based on the CDR3 plus reference TRBV5-5 and TRBJ1-1, the full variable domain is DAGVTQSPTHLIKTRGQQVTLRCSPISGHKSVSWYQQVLGQGPQFIFQYYEKEERGRGNFPDRFSARQFPNYSSELNVNALLLGDSALYLCASSFPGGGHTEAFFGQGTRLTVV.

In this sample, this clone turned up once. The gene calls are TRBV28 and TRBJ1-5; D may be TRBD1 (5 bases). Trimming removed 6 bases at V and 1 base at J, with 16 bases between. This CDR3 spans 16 amino acids. The germline V gene encodes CDR1 MDHEN and CDR2 SYDVKM. CDR3 in amino acids: CASSPAGGRSNQPQHF. The CDR3 DNA reads as TGTGCCAGCAGCCCAGCGGGGGGGAGGAGCAATCAGCCCCAGCATTTT.

The chain employs TRBV28 and TRBJ1-6, with a tentative D call TRBD1 (6 bases). Germline CDR1 MDHEN, CDR2 SYDVKM. This CDR3 contains 15 residues. Trimming took 3 bases from V and 5 from J, leaving 11 bases between them. CDR3 DNA sequence: TGTGCCAGCAGTTTTAGGGGGAGGAATAATTCACCCCTCCACTTT. It is translated as CASSFRGRNNSPLHF.

The chain carries TRBV19 and TRBJ2-1; D is uncertain. V was shortened by 3 bases and J by 10 bases, with 13 bases between the two germline ends. The CDR3 extends over 13 amino acids. Germline assignment: CDR1 LNHDA and CDR2 SQIVND (reference sequence). For the CDR3, the DNA is TGTGCCAGTAGTATGGGTGGTCTCGGGGAGCAGTTCTTC. Amino acid sequence: CASSMGGLGEQFF.

V and J are TRBV11-2 and TRBJ1-2; D unresolved. The CDR3 loop spans 12 amino acids. V shed 5 bases and J shed 8 bases, with 12 bases lying between them. Germline values: CDR1 SGHAT, CDR2 FQNNGV. CDR3 amino acids: CASSTQVQGYTF. The CDR3, as DNA: TGTGCCAGCAGCACACAAGTACAGGGCTACACCTTC. Together with reference TRBV11-2 and TRBJ1-2, the CDR3 gives the full variable domain: EAGVAQSPRYKIIEKRQSVAFWCNPISGHATLYWYQQILGQGPKLLIQFQNNGVVDDSQLPKDRFSAERLKGVDSTLKIQPAKLEDSAVYLCASSTQVQGYTFGSGTRLTVV.

This chain links TRBV6-5 with TRBJ1-1, with 7 bases fitting TRBD1. V trimming: 6 bases; J trimming: 1 base; junction bases outside the gene matches: 11. Germline V lookup: CDR1 MNHEY, CDR2 SVGAGI. This CDR3 has 16 amino acids. The CDR3 nucleotides are TGTGCCAGCAGATACAGGGGTGTAAACCCGAACACTGAAGCTTTCTTT. Translation gives CASRYRGVNPNTEAFF.